This TCR beta chain was identified during a study of CD8+ T cells in alopecia areata. Turning to the study itself: Affected scalp percentage gauged treated patients' severity.

Sequencing templates came from extracted RNA that was reverse transcribed into cDNA. The table came from immunoSEQ multiplex PCR; TCRdb's copy has only in-frame clones and leaves some out. This sample yields roughly 99,000 clones, of which around 83% are seen a single time; over 20% belongs to the top ten. Treatment meaning: oral pan-JAK inhibitor, 5-10 mg twice daily. Whole-study findings and limits: On tofacitinib, scalp and blood still held many of the expanded lesional clones. For lesional scalp, especially alopecia totalis/universalis, clonality was higher than in normal scalp.

V gave up 1 base and J gave up 6 bases, with 6 bases separating them. This CDR3 has 12 residues. CDR1 MGHRA and CDR2 YSYEKL come from the germline V gene. Note on this clone: Its antigen is still unknown. The same CDR3 is also encoded by other DNA sequences in this sample.

The chain is built from TRBV4-1 and TRBJ1-2; D is unresolved. The sequence came from a human donor with alopecia areata. This specimen consisted of CD8+ T cells sorted from blood, obtained at week 24, from a patient treated with tofacitinib. In DNA, the CDR3 is TGCGCCAGCAGCCAAGGGGTAAATGGCTACACCTTC. As protein: CASSQGVNGYTF.